Detailed here is one T cell receptor (beta chain). This sample was included in a study of T cell responses to AZD1222 COVID-19 vaccine. V was cut by 5 bases and J by 7 bases, with 17 bases left in between. CDR1 and CDR2 (germline): MDHEN, SYDVKM. The CDR3 extends over 14 amino acids. The table came from immunoSEQ multiplex PCR; TCRdb's copy has only in-frame clones and leaves some out. The sample includes approximately 77,000 clones, roughly 90% of them seen just once. The sequence was collected from an adult who received the AZD1222 COVID-19 vaccine. J is TRBJ1-2 and V is TRBV28, with a possible D match to TRBD1 (6 bases). Sequencing used peripheral blood, obtained 28 days after the second AZD1222 dose. CDR3 sequence reads: CASSLAGQHLGYTF. The CDR3 nucleotides are TGTGCCAGCAGTCTTGCGGGACAACATCTTGGCTACACCTTC.